This T cell receptor (beta chain) was sequenced in a study of pediatric ulcerative colitis. Per germline, CDR1 SGDLS and CDR2 YYNGEE. This CDR3 is 16 amino acids long. V gave up 3 bases and J gave up 0 bases; unmatched junction bases: 5. Sequencing used immunoSEQ multiplex PCR; TCRdb keeps in-frame clones, though not all of them. Of tens of thousands of clones in the sample, approximately 87% were seen once. The chain uses TRBV9 and TRBJ2-2; 7 positions agree with TRBD1. The TCR was taken from a boy younger than 18 with severe ulcerative colitis. Sequencing was performed on blood. This CDR3 reads CASSEQGKTNTGELFF. The CDR3 DNA sequence: TGTGCCAGCAGCGAACAGGGGAAAACGAACACCGGGGAGCTGTTTTTT.